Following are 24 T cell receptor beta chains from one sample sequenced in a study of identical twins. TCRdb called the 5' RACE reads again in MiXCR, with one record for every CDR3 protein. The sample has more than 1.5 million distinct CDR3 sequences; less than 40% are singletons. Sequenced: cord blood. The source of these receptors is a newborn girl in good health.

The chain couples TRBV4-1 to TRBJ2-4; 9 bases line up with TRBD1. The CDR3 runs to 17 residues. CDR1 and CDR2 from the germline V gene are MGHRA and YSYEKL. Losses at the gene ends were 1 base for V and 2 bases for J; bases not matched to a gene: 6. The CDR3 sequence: CASSQGGQGGSKNIQYF. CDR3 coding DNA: TGCGCCAGCAGCCAAGGGGGACAGGGAGGTTCCAAAAACATTCAGTACTTC.

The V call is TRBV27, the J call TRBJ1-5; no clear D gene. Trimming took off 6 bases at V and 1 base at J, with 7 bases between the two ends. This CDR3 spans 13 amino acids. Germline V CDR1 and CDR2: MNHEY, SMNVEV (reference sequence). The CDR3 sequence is CASRKQSNQPQHF. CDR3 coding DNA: TGTGCCAGCAGGAAACAGAGCAATCAGCCCCAGCATTTT.

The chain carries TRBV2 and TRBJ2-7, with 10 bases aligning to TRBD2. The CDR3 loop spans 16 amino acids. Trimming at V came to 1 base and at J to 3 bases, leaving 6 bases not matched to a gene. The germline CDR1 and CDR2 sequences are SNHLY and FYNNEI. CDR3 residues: CASSEVPSGGNYEQYF. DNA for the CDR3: TGTGCCAGCAGTGAAGTGCCTAGCGGGGGAAACTACGAGCAGTACTTC.

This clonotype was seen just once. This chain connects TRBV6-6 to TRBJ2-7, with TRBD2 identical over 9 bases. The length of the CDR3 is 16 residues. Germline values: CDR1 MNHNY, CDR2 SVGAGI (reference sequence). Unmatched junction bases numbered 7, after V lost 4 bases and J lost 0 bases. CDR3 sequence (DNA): TGTGCCAGCAGTTTTCGACTAGCGGTTAGCTCCTACGAGCAGTACTTC. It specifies CASSFRLAVSSYEQYF.

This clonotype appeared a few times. CDR3 DNA: TGCAGCGTCGCACTAGCGGGGAACCAAGAGACCCAGTACTTC. This gives the protein CSVALAGNQETQYF. The genes are TRBV29-1 and TRBJ2-5; 10 positions agree with TRBD2. The CDR3 runs 14 residues. The germline V gene has CDR1 SQVTM and CDR2 ANQGSEA. Trimming removed 6 bases from V and 0 bases from J; junction bases left unmatched: 4.

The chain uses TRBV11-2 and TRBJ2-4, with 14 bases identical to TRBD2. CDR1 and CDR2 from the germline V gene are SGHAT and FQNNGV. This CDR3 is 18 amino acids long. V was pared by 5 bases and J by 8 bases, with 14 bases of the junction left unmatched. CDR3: CASSLVPGLAGVIDIQYF. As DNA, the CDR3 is TGTGCCAGCAGCCTCGTCCCGGGACTAGCGGGAGTAATCGACATTCAGTACTTC.

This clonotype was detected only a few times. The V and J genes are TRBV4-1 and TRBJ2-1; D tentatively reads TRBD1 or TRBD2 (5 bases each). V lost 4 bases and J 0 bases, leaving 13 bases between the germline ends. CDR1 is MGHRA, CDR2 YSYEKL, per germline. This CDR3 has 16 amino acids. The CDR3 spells CASSRGPGSSYNEQFF. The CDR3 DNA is TGCGCCAGCAGCCGGGGACCGGGGAGCTCCTACAATGAGCAGTTCTTC.

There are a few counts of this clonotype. CDR3 amino acids: CASTTISGGGEQYF. As DNA, the CDR3 is TGTGCCAGCACTACAATCTCAGGGGGCGGCGAGCAGTACTTC. V gene TRBV6-5 combines with J gene TRBJ2-7; TRBD1 matches at 8 bases. J was trimmed by 6 bases and V by 7 bases; bases with no gene match: 11. Germline-derived CDR1 and CDR2 are MNHEY and SVGAGI. The CDR3 is 14 residues long.

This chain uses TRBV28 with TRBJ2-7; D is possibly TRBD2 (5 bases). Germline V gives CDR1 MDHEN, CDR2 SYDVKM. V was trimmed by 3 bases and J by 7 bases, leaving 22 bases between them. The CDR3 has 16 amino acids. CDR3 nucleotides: TGTGCCAGCAGTTTGTTGGGCGCGGGCTCCTACAATGAGCAGTACTTC. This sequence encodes CASSLLGAGSYNEQYF.

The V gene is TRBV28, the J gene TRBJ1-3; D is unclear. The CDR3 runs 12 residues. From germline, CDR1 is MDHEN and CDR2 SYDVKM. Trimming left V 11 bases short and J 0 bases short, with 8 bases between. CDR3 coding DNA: TGTGCCGATCGGTTCTCTGGAAACACCATATATTTT. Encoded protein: CADRFSGNTIYF.

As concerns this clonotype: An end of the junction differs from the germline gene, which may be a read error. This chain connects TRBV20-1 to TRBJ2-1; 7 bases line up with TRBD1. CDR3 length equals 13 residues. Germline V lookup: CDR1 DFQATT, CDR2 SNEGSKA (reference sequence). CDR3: CSAGTVSHNEQFF. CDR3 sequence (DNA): TGCAGTGCTGGGACAGTCTCCCACAATGAGCAGTTCTTC.

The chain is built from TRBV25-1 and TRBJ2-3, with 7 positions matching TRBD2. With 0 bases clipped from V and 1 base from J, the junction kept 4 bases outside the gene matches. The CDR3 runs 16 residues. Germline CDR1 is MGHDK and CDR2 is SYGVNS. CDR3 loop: CASSEYRGRGTDTQYF. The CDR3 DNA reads TGTGCCAGCAGTGAATATCGGGGGAGGGGCACAGATACGCAGTATTTT.

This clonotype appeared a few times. In DNA form, the CDR3 reads TGTGCCAGCAGCGCCTACACAGGGGGCACTGAAGCTTTCTTT. As protein: CASSAYTGGTEAFF. The gene calls are TRBV9 and TRBJ1-1; 8 bases agree with TRBD1. The V gene's germline CDR1 is SGDLS and CDR2 YYNGEE. The CDR3 extends over 14 amino acids. V lost 3 bases and J lost 4; bases outside the gene matches: 5. Variable domain in full (rest from reference TRBV9 and TRBJ1-1): DSGVTQTPKHLITATGQRVTLRCSPRSGDLSVYWYQQSLDQGLQFLIQYYNGEERAKGNILERFSAQQFPDLHSELNLSSLELGDSALYFCASSAYTGGTEAFFGQGTRLTVV.

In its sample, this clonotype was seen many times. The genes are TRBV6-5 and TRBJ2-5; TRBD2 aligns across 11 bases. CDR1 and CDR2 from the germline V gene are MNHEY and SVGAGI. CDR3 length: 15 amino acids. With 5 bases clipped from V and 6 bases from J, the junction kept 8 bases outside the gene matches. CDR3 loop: CASSPTTSGMKTQYF. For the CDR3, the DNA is TGTGCCAGCAGTCCAACGACTAGCGGGATGAAGACCCAGTACTTC.

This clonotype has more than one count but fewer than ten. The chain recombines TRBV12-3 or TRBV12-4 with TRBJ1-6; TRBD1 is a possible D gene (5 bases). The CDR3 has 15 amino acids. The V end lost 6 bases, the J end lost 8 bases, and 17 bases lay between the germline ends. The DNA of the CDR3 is TGTGCCAGCAGCACCATGGCGGGGCTCCATTCACCCCTCCACTTT. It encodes CASSTMAGLHSPLHF.

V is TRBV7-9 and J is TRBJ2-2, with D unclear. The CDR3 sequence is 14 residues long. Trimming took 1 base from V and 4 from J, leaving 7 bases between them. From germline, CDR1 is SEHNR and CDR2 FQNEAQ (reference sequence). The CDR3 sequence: CASSLGFRTGELFF. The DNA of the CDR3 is TGTGCCAGCAGCTTAGGGTTTCGCACCGGGGAGCTGTTTTTT. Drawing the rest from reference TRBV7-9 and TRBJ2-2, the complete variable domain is DTGVSQNPRHKITKRGQNVTFRCDPISEHNRLYWYRQTLGQGPEFLTYFQNEAQLEKSRLLSDRFSAERPKGSFSTLEIQRTEQGDSAMYLCASSLGFRTGELFFGEGSRLTVL.

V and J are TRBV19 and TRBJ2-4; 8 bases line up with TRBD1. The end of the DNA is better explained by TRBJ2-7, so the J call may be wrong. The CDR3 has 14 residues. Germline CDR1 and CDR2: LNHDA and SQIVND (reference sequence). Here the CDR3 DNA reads TGTGCCAGTAGACCGACAGGGGCGCACCACGAGCAGTACTTC. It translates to CASRPTGAHHEQYF.

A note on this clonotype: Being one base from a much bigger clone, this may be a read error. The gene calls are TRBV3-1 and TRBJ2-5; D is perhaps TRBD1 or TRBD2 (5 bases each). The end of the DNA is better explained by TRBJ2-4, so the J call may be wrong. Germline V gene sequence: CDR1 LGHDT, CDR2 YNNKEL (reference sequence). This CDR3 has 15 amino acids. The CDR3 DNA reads TGTGCCAGCAACCACGAGGGGTACCGCGGAAACATTCAGTACTTC. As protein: CASNHEGYRGNIQYF.

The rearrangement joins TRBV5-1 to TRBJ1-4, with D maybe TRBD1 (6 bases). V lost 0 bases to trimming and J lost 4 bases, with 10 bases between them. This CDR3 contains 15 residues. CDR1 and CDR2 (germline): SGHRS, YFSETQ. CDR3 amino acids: CASSLGTAFNEKLFF. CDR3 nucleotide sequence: TGCGCCAGCAGCTTGGGGACAGCCTTTAATGAAAAACTGTTTTTT. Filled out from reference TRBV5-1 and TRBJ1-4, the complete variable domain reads KAGVTQTPRYLIKTRGQQVTLSCSPISGHRSVSWYQQTPGQGLQFLFEYFSETQRNKGNFPGRFSGRQFSNSRSEMNVSTLELGDSALYLCASSLGTAFNEKLFFGSGTQLSVL.

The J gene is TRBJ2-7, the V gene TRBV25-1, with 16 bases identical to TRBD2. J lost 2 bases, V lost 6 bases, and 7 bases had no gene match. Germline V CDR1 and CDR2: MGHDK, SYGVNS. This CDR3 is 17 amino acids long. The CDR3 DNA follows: TGTGCCAGCAGGGAGACCGGGACTAGCGGGAGGGCCTACGAGCAGTACTTC. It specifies CASRETGTSGRAYEQYF.

In DNA form, the CDR3 reads TGCGCCAGCCATAGCGGGAGGTACAATGAGCAGTACTTC. Translation: CASHSGRYNEQYF. The chain joins TRBV5-1 to TRBJ2-5; 10 nucleotides agree with TRBD2. The CDR3 covers 13 residues. Germline CDR1 reads SGHRS; CDR2 reads YFSETQ. J gave up 11 bases and V 7 bases, and 11 bases lay outside the gene matches.

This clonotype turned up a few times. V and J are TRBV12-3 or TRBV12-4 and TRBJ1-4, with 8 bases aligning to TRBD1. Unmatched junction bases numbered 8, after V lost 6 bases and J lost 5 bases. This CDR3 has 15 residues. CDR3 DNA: TGTGCCAGCAGGACCCCCGGGACAGGCAATGAAAAACTGTTTTTT. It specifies CASRTPGTGNEKLFF.

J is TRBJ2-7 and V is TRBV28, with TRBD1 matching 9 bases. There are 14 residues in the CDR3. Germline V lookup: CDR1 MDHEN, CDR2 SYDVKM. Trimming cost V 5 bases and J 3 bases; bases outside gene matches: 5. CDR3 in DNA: TGTGCCAGCAGTCACCAGGGACAGGGCTACGAGCAGTACTTC. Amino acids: CASSHQGQGYEQYF.

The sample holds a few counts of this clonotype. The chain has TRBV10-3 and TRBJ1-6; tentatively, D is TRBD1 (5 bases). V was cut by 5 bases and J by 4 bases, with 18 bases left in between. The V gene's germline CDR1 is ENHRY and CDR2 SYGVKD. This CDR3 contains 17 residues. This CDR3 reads CAISREGAAEYNSPLHF. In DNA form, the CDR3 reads TGTGCCATCAGTCGGGAAGGGGCCGCCGAGTATAATTCACCCCTCCACTTT.